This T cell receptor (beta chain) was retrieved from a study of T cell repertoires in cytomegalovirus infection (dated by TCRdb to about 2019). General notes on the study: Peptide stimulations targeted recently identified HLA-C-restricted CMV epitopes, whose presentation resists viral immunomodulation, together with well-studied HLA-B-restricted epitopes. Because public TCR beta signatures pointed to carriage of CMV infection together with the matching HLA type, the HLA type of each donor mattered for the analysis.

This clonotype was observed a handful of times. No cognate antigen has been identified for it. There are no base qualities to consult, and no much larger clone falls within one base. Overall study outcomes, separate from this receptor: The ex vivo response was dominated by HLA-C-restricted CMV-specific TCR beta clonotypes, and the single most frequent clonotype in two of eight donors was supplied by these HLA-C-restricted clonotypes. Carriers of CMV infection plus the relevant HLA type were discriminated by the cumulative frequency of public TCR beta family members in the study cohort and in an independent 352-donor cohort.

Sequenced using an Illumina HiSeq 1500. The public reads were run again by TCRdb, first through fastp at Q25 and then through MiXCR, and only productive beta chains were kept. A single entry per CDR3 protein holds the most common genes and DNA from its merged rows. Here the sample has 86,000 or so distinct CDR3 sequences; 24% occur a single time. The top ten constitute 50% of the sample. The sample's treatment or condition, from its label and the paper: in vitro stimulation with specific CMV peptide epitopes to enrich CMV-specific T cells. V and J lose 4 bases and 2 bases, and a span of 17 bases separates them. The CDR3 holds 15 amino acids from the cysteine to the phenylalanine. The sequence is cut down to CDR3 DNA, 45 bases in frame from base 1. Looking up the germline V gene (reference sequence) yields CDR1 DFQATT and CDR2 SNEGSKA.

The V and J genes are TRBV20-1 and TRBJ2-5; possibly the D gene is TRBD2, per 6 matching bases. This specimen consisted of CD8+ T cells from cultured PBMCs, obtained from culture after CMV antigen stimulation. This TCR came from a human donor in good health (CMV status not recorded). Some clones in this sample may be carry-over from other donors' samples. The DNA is TGCAGTGCTACCGGGATGACTAGGGTACAAGAGACCCAGTACTTC. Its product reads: CSATGMTRVQETQYF.